These 9 T cell receptor beta chains were all obtained from the same sample, sequenced in a study of T cell responses to AZD1222 COVID-19 vaccine. Assay used: immunoSEQ multiplex PCR; TCRdb lists only in-frame clones, some missing. In the table there are 95,000 to 130,000 clones, roughly nine tenths of which are singletons. The source was peripheral blood, collected 28 days after the second AZD1222 dose. Receptors were obtained from an adult who received the AZD1222 COVID-19 vaccine.

The rearrangement uses TRBV15 and TRBJ2-2; D ambiguous. Trimming shortened V by 7 bases and J by 11 bases, and 14 bases separated the two germline ends. The CDR3 spans 12 residues. Looked up from germline, CDR1 is LNHNV and CDR2 is YYDKDF (reference sequence). The CDR3 sequence is CATTPPSPELFF. The CDR3 region has the DNA TGTGCCACCACTCCCCCCAGCCCTGAGCTGTTTTTT.

V and J are TRBV2 and TRBJ1-2, with D perhaps TRBD1 (6 bases). Germline CDR1 and CDR2: SNHLY and FYNNEI. The CDR3 spans 13 residues. V was clipped by 6 bases and J by 8 bases, with 16 bases between them. CDR3 in DNA: TGTGCCAGCAGCTACAGGGTCGGTCGAGGCTACACCTTC. It codes for CASSYRVGRGYTF.

The chain has TRBV28 and TRBJ2-5; D not resolved. The CDR3 is 14 amino acids. The V gene lost 7 bases and the J gene lost 5 bases, with 17 bases spanning the gap. Germline CDR1 MDHEN, CDR2 SYDVKM. CDR3 sequence: CASTFAQTRETQYF. In DNA, the CDR3 is TGTGCCAGCACCTTTGCACAGACACGGGAGACCCAGTACTTC.

This chain links TRBV11-3 with TRBJ2-1; no reliable D call. The germline V gene has CDR1 SGHNT and CDR2 YENEEA. The CDR3 sequence is 13 residues long. V was cut by 5 bases and J by 5 bases, with 10 bases left in between. The CDR3, as DNA: TGTGCCAGCAGCCCGATGAAACACAATGAGCAGTTCTTC. This codes for CASSPMKHNEQFF.

This clone is a singleton in its sample. The chain couples TRBV27 to TRBJ2-7; D is unclear. This CDR3 is built from 14 residues. Germline CDR1 reads MNHEY; CDR2 reads SMNVEV (reference sequence). V lost 5 bases, J lost 6 bases, and 17 bases lay in between. This CDR3 reads CASSRVFKEGEQYF. The DNA for the CDR3 is TGTGCCAGCAGTAGGGTATTTAAGGAAGGCGAGCAGTACTTC.

This clone was seen a single time. The chain carries TRBV28 and TRBJ1-6; 7 nucleotides agree with TRBD1. The J segment lost 0 bases and the V segment lost 4 bases, leaving 6 bases of the junction unmatched. Germline V lookup: CDR1 MDHEN, CDR2 SYDVKM. This CDR3 has 17 residues. The CDR3 DNA sequence: TGTGCCAGCAGTTCTACAGGGGCGCACTCCTATAATTCACCCCTCCACTTT. It translates to CASSSTGAHSYNSPLHF.

This clone showed up just once. This CDR3 is CASSDFVEGKGNTEAFF. The DNA for the CDR3 is TGTGCCAGCAGTGACTTCGTTGAGGGGAAGGGGAACACTGAAGCTTTCTTT. This chain links TRBV25-1 with TRBJ1-1, with a tentative D call TRBD1 (5 bases). CDR3 length equals 17 residues. V shed 3 bases and J shed 1 base, with 18 bases lying between them. The germline gives CDR1 MGHDK, CDR2 SYGVNS.

The chain recombines TRBV9 with TRBJ2-7; TRBD1 agrees at 10 bases. The V gene end was trimmed by 3 bases and the J gene end by 3 bases; junction bases not matched to a gene: 6. Germline V gene data show CDR1 as SGDLS and CDR2 as YYNGEE. CDR3 size: 15 residues. The CDR3 region has the DNA TGTGCCAGCAGCGCCGGGACAGGGGTAAGCTACGAGCAGTACTTC. Its protein is CASSAGTGVSYEQYF. Complete variable domain (other parts from reference TRBV9 and TRBJ2-7): DSGVTQTPKHLITATGQRVTLRCSPRSGDLSVYWYQQSLDQGLQFLIQYYNGEERAKGNILERFSAQQFPDLHSELNLSSLELGDSALYFCASSAGTGVSYEQYFGPGTRLTVT.

The chain is built from TRBV28 and TRBJ2-1; the D call may be TRBD1 or TRBD2 (6 bases each). Germline V gene data show CDR1 as MDHEN and CDR2 as SYDVKM. V was shortened by 8 bases and J by 2 bases, with 7 bases between the two germline ends. CDR3 length equals 12 residues. CDR3 sequence: CASGGPYNEQFF. CDR3 nucleotide sequence: TGTGCCAGCGGGGGGCCCTACAATGAGCAGTTCTTC.